The 19 T cell receptor beta chains presented below share a single source sample, sequenced in a study of CD8 T cells in ankylosing spondylitis. TCRdb ran MiXCR on the 5' RACE reads and lists one entry per CDR3 protein. The sample contains about 250,000 distinct CDR3 sequences, roughly 32% of which appear only once. The sample consisted of blood, either unsorted or a sorted T cell fraction (not recorded which). These receptors originate from a male donor with ankylosing spondylitis or in good health (not recorded which).

This clonotype has a handful of counts. The chain links TRBV7-2 to TRBJ2-7; TRBD2 aligns across 9 bases. This CDR3 spans 16 amino acids. V lost 2 bases and J lost 4; bases outside the gene matches: 9. Germline V lookup: CDR1 SGHTA, CDR2 FQGNSA. CDR3 sequence: CASSLNKASGEYEQYF. In DNA, the CDR3 is TGTGCCAGCAGCTTAAATAAGGCTAGCGGGGAATACGAGCAGTACTTC.

A single count supports this clonotype. CDR3 nucleotide sequence: TGCGCCAGTCATGAAGGAGCCCAAGAGACCCAGTACTTC. Its protein product is CASHEGAQETQYF. The chain uses TRBV5-1 and TRBJ2-5, with no clear D. Trimming cost V 8 bases and J 1 base, with 12 bases left between them. Per the germline V gene, CDR1 is SGHRS and CDR2 is YFSETQ. This CDR3 has 13 amino acids.

To note about this clonotype: Since the CDR3 does not end with the conserved phenylalanine or tryptophan, this likely comes from a read error. The chain recombines TRBV7-2 with TRBJ2-1; the D is unclear. V was shortened by 1 base and J by 9 bases, with 13 bases between the two germline ends. The V gene's germline CDR1 is SGHTA and CDR2 FQGNSA. CDR3 length: 14 residues. The CDR3 region has the DNA TGTGCCAGCAGCTTAGGGCTAGTTGGTGGTGAGCAGTTCTTG. Amino acids: CASSLGLVGGEQFL.

This clonotype was seen only a few times. The chain has TRBV9 and TRBJ2-5; D is uncertain. CDR1 is SGDLS, CDR2 YYNGEE, per germline. V lost 3 bases, J lost 0 bases, and 15 bases lay in between. This CDR3 spans 16 amino acids. CDR3 nucleotide sequence: TGTGCCAGCAGCGGGCAATACCTCGACAACCAAGAGACCCAGTACTTC. Amino acid sequence: CASSGQYLDNQETQYF.

This chain uses TRBV5-1 with TRBJ1-4; 9 bases match TRBD1. The CDR3 length is 15 residues. Trimming at V came to 2 bases and at J to 6 bases, leaving 5 bases not matched to a gene. Germline CDR1 and CDR2: SGHRS and YFSETQ. CDR3 sequence reads: CASSLTGGADEKLFF. The CDR3, as DNA: TGCGCCAGCAGCTTAACAGGGGGCGCCGATGAAAAACTGTTTTTT.

The rearrangement joins TRBV18 to TRBJ1-2, with D possibly being TRBD1 (6 bases). The CDR3 length is 15 residues. Per the germline V gene, CDR1 is KGHSH and CDR2 is LQKENI. Trimming pared 6 bases from V and 0 bases from J, leaving 14 bases between. The CDR3: CASSRAKGANYGYTF. The CDR3 coding sequence is TGTGCCAGCTCCCGAGCGAAGGGGGCTAACTATGGCTACACCTTC.

The chain is built from TRBV7-8 and TRBJ2-2, with D possibly matching TRBD2 (5 bases). The ends were cut back, 2 bases at V and 0 bases at J, with 13 bases in the middle. CDR1 is SGHVS and CDR2 is FQNEAQ in the germline V gene. This CDR3 is 17 amino acids long. CDR3 residues: CASSLPTRRANTGELFF. The CDR3 DNA reads as TGTGCCAGCAGCTTACCGACTCGGCGGGCGAACACCGGGGAGCTGTTTTTT.

V usage is TRBV12-3 or TRBV12-4 and J usage is TRBJ1-1; D is ambiguous. Between the trimmed V and J ends, which lost 6 bases and 4 bases, there was a span of 15 bases. The CDR3 runs 14 residues. DNA for the CDR3: TGTGCCAGCAGCCTTACTACGGGTTTCACTGAAGCTTTCTTT. This sequence encodes CASSLTTGFTEAFF.

This clonotype has more than one count but fewer than ten. The chain combines TRBV12-3 or TRBV12-4 with TRBJ1-5; D call uncertain. The CDR3 runs 12 residues. Trimming took off 6 bases at V and 2 bases at J, with 5 bases between the two ends. The CDR3 nucleotides read TGTGCCAGCAGGGGCGGCAATCAGCCCCAGCATTTT. Its protein product is CASRGGNQPQHF.

The chain's CDR3 is CASSLLLGSGNTIYF. The CDR3 DNA follows: TGTGCCAGCAGCTTACTATTGGGATCTGGAAACACCATATATTTT. The chain links TRBV7-9 to TRBJ1-3; D ambiguous. The CDR3 contains 15 residues. V lost 2 bases and J lost 1, with 9 bases in between. Germline V gene sequence: CDR1 SEHNR, CDR2 FQNEAQ (reference sequence).

This clonotype was recorded a few times. The genes are TRBV10-3 and TRBJ2-2, with D uncertain. Trimming cost V 3 bases and J 6 bases, with 2 bases left between them. This CDR3 is 11 amino acids long. CDR1 ENHRY and CDR2 SYGVKD come from the germline V gene. Written as DNA, the CDR3 is TGTGCCATCAGTGAACCCGGGGAGCTGTTTTTT. It encodes CAISEPGELFF.

This clonotype turned up a few times. This rearrangement joins TRBV7-9 to TRBJ2-1; a weak D match, TRBD2 (6 bases). CDR1 and CDR2 from the germline V gene are SEHNR and FQNEAQ (reference sequence). The CDR3 loop spans 13 amino acids. Trimming shortened V by 5 bases and J by 6 bases, and 11 bases separated the two germline ends. The CDR3 DNA is TGTGCCAGCAGCCCGGGGGTTGGCAATGAGCAGTTCTTC. Translating gives CASSPGVGNEQFF.

This chain uses TRBV9 with TRBJ2-1, with D perhaps TRBD1 or TRBD2 (7 bases each). CDR3 length equals 14 residues. Germline CDR1 reads SGDLS; CDR2 reads YYNGEE. Trimming stripped 4 bases from V and 8 bases from J, with 16 bases between. The CDR3, as DNA: TGTGCCAGCAGCCTCCAGGGGGGAGGGGATGAGCAGTTCTTC. Translating gives CASSLQGGGDEQFF.

The chain is built from TRBV6-5 and TRBJ2-1; TRBD2 matches at 11 bases. CDR3 length equals 16 residues. J lost 0 bases, V lost 4 bases, and 2 bases had no gene match. Germline V gene sequence: CDR1 MNHEY, CDR2 SVGAGI. This chain's CDR3 is CASSSSGGSSYNEQFF. The CDR3 DNA reads as TGTGCCAGCAGTTCTAGCGGGGGGAGCTCCTACAATGAGCAGTTCTTC.

This chain links TRBV12-3 or TRBV12-4 with TRBJ2-3; 12 nucleotides line up with TRBD2. The CDR3 is 15 amino acids. With 5 bases clipped from V and 7 bases from J, the junction kept 7 bases outside the gene matches. The CDR3 bases are TGTGCCAGCAGTGCCCCTAGCGGGGGGGCATATACGCAGTATTTT. The encoded protein is CASSAPSGGAYTQYF.

The chain employs TRBV7-2 and TRBJ2-1; weak D call: TRBD2 (6 bases). This CDR3 comprises 16 residues. Trimming removed 1 base from V and 3 bases from J, with 13 bases in between. Germline CDR1 and CDR2: SGHTA and FQGNSA. The CDR3 DNA is TGTGCCAGCAGCTTAGATGGCGGGGCCTACTACAATGAGCAGTTCTTC. The encoded protein is CASSLDGGAYYNEQFF.

The chain joins TRBV5-1 to TRBJ1-1, with TRBD1 identical over 8 bases. Losses at the gene ends were 4 bases for V and 7 bases for J; bases not matched to a gene: 9. The CDR3 contains 14 residues. CDR1 SGHRS and CDR2 YFSETQ come from the germline V gene. The CDR3 loop is CASSLRQGNLEAFF. As DNA, the CDR3 is TGCGCCAGCAGCCTCAGACAGGGGAATCTTGAAGCTTTCTTT.

The genes are TRBV20-1 and TRBJ2-3; either TRBD1 or TRBD2 may fit D (6 bases each). This CDR3 has 15 amino acids. Germline values: CDR1 DFQATT, CDR2 SNEGSKA (reference sequence). Trimming stripped 0 bases from V and 7 bases from J, with 17 bases between. CDR3 coding DNA: TGCAGTGCTAGAGATGTGGGGGCGGGGTTAAATACGCAGTATTTT. It translates to CSARDVGAGLNTQYF.

This clonotype was recorded a few times. This chain uses TRBV29-1 with TRBJ2-7; a possible D gene is TRBD2 (5 bases). The CDR3 covers 14 residues. Germline CDR1 is SQVTM and CDR2 is ANQGSEA. V lost 8 bases and J 4 bases, leaving 21 bases between the germline ends. DNA of the CDR3: TGCAGCCCTGCCCCCGGACTCTCCCCTTACGAGCAGTACTTC. It specifies CSPAPGLSPYEQYF.